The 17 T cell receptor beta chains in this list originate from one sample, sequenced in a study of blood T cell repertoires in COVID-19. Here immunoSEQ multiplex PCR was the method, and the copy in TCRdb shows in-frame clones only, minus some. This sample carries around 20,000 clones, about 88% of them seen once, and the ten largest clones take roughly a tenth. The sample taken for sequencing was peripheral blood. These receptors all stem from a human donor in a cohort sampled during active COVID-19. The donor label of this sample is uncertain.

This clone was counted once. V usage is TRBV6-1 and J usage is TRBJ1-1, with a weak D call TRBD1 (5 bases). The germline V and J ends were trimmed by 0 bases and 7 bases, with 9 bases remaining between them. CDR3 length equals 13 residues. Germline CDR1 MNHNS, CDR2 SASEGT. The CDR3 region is CASSEAGDSEAFF. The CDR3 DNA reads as TGTGCCAGCAGTGAAGCCGGCGACAGTGAAGCTTTCTTT.

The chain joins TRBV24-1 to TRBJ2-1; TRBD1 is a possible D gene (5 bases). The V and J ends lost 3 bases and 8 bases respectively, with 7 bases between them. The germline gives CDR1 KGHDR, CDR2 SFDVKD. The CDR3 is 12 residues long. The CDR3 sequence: CATSDPGYEQFF. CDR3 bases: TGTGCCACCAGTGATCCAGGGTATGAGCAGTTCTTC.

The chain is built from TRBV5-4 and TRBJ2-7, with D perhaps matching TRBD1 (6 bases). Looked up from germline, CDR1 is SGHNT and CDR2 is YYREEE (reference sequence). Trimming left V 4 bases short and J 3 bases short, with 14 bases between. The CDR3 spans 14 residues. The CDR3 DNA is TGTGCCAGCAGCCCAGGACAGACCGGCTACGAGCAGTACTTC. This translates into CASSPGQTGYEQYF.

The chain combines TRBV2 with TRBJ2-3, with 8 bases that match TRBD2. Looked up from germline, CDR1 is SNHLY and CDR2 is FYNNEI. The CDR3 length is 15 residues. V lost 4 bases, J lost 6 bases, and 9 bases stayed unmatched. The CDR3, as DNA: TGTGCCAGCAGTGTAGAGACTAGCGTTACCGATACGCAGTATTTT. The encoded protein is CASSVETSVTDTQYF. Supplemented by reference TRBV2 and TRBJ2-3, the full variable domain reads EPEVTQTPSHQVTQMGQEVILRCVPISNHLYFYWYRQILGQKVEFLVSFYNNEISEKSEIFDDQFSVERPDGSNFTLKIRSTKLEDSAMYFCASSVETSVTDTQYFGPGTRLTVL.

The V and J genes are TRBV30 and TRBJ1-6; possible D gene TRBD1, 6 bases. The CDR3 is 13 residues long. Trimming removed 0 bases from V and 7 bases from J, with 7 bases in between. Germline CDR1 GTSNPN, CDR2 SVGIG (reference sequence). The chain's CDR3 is CAWSVQGNSPLHF. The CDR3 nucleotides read TGTGCCTGGAGTGTTCAGGGGAATTCACCCCTCCACTTT.

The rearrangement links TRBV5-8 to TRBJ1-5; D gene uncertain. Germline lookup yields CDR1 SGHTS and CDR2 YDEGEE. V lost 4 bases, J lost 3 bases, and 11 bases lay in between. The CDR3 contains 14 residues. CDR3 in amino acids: CASSPRVLNQPQHF. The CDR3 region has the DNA TGTGCCAGCAGCCCCCGGGTCCTCAATCAGCCCCAGCATTTT.

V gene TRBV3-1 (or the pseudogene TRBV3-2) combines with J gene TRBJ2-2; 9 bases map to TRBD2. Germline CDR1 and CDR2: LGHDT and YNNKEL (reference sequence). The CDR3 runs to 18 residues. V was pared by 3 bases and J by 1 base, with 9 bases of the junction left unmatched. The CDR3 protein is CASSQRLGTSQNTGELFF. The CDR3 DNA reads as TGTGCCAGCAGCCAGAGACTCGGGACTAGCCAGAACACCGGGGAGCTGTTTTTT.

DNA of the CDR3: TGTGCCAGCAGCTTACGGCAGGGGCCCTACGAGCAGTACTTC. Residues: CASSLRQGPYEQYF. The chain is built from TRBV7-3 and TRBJ2-7, with D possibly being TRBD1 (6 bases). Per the germline V gene, CDR1 is SGHTA and CDR2 is FQGTGA. This CDR3 has 14 residues. The V and J ends lost 2 bases and 2 bases respectively, with 10 bases between them.

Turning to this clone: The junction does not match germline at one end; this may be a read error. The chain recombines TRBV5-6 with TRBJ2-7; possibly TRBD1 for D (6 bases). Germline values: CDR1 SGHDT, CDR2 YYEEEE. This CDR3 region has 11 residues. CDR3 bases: TGTGCCAGCAGCCTAGGACAGCGCTCCGACTTC. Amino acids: CASSLGQRSDF. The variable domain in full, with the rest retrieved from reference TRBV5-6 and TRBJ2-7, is DAGVTQSPTHLIKTRGQQVTLRCSPKSGHDTVSWYQQALGQGPQFIFQYYEEEERQRGNFPDRFSGHQFPNYSSELNVNALLLGDSALYLCASSLGQRSDFGPGTRLTVT.

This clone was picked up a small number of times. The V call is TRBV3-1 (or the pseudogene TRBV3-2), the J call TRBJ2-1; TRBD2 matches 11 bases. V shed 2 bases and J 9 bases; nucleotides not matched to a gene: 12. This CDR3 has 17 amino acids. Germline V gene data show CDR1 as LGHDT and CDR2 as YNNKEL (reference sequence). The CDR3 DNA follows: TGTGCCAGCAGCCAAAGCATAGCGGGAGGGATTGTGGGTGAGCAGTTCTTC. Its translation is CASSQSIAGGIVGEQFF.

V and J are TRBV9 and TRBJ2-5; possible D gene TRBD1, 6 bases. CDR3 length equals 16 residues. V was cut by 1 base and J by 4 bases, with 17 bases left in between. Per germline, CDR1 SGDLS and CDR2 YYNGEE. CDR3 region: CASSVRPTGGLETQYF. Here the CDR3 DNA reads TGTGCCAGCAGCGTAAGGCCGACAGGAGGTTTAGAGACCCAGTACTTC.

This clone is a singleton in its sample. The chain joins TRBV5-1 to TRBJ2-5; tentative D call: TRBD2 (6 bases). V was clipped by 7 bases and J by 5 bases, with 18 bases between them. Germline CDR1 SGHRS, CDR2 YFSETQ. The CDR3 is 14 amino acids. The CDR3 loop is CASRLTGVGETQYF. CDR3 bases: TGCGCCAGCCGATTAACGGGAGTCGGGGAGACCCAGTACTTC.

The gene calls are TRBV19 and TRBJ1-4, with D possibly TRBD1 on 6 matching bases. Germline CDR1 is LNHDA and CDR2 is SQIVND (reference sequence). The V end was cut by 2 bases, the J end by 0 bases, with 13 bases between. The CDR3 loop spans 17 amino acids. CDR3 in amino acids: CASSIRWTAATNEKLFF. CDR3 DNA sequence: TGTGCCAGTAGTATAAGGTGGACAGCAGCAACTAATGAAAAACTGTTTTTT. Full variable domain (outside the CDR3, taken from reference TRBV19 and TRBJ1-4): DGGITQSPKYLFRKEGQNVTLSCEQNLNHDAMYWYRQDPGQGLRLIYYSQIVNDFQKGDIAEGYSVSREKKESFPLTVTSAQKNPTAFYLCASSIRWTAATNEKLFFGSGTQLSVL.

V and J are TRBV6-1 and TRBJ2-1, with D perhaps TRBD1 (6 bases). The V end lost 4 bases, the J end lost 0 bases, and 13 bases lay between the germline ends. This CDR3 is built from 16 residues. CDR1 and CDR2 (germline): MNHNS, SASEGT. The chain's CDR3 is CASSAHREFSYNEQFF. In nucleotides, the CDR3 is TGTGCCAGCAGTGCCCACAGGGAATTCTCCTACAATGAGCAGTTCTTC.

The CDR3 DNA follows: TGTGCCAGCAGCACGTCACGGGAGGGAGAGACCCAGTACTTC. This encodes CASSTSREGETQYF. The chain recombines TRBV5-4 with TRBJ2-5; 8 bases map to TRBD2. The CDR3 is made up of 14 amino acids. V was pared by 4 bases and J by 4 bases, with 6 bases of the junction left unmatched. Germline CDR1 is SGHNT and CDR2 is YYREEE (reference sequence).

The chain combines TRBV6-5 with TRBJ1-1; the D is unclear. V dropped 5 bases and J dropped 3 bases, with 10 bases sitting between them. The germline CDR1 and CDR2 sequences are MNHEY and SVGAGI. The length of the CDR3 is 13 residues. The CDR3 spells CASSTNEDTEAFF. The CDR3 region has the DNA TGTGCCAGCAGTACAAACGAGGACACTGAAGCTTTCTTT.

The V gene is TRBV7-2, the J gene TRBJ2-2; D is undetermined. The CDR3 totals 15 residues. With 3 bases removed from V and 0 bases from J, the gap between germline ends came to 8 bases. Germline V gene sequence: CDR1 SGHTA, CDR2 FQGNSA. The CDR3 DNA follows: TGTGCCAGCAGCTTGAGAGTCGCGAACACCGGGGAGCTGTTTTTT. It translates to CASSLRVANTGELFF.